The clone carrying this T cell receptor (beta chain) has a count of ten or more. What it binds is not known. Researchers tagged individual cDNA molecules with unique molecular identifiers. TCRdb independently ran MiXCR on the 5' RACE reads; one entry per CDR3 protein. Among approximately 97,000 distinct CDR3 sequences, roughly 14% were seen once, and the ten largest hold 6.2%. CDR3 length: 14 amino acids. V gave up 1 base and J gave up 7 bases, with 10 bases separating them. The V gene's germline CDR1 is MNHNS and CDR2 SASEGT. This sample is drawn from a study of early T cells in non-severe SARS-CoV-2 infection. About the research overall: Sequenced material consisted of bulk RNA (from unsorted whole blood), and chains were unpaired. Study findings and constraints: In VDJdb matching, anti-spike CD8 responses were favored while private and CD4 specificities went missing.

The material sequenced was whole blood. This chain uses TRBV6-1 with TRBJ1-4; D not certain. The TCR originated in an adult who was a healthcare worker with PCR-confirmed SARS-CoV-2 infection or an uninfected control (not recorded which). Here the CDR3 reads CASSEGAGVEKLFF. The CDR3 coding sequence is TGTGCCAGCAGTGAAGGGGCCGGGGTTGAAAAACTGTTTTTT.